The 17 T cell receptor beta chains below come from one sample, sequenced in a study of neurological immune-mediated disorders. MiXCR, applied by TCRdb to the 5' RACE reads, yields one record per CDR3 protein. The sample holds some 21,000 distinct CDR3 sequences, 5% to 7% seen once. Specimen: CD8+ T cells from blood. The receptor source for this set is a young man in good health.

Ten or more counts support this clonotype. As DNA, the CDR3 is TGCAGTGCCAACGCCGACAGGGCCGGGTACGAGCAGTACTTC. Translated, it gives CSANADRAGYEQYF. This chain uses TRBV20-1 with TRBJ2-7, with 7 positions matching TRBD1. Per the germline V gene, CDR1 is DFQATT and CDR2 is SNEGSKA (reference sequence). Losses at the gene ends were 6 bases for V and 4 bases for J; bases not matched to a gene: 12. The CDR3 contains 14 residues.

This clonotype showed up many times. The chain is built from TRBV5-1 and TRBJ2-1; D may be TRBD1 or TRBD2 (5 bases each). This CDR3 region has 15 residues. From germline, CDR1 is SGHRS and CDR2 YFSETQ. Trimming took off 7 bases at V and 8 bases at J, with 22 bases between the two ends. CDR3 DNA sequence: TGCGCCAGCTATGACAAAGGGGACCTTATCGATGAGCAGTTCTTC. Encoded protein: CASYDKGDLIDEQFF.

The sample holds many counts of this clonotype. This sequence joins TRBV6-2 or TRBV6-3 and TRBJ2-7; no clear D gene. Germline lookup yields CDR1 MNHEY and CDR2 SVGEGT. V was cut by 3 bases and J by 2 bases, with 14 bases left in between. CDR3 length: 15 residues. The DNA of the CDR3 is TGTGCCAGCAGTTATTGGCACGGAAGTACCTACGAGCAGTACTTC. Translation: CASSYWHGSTYEQYF.

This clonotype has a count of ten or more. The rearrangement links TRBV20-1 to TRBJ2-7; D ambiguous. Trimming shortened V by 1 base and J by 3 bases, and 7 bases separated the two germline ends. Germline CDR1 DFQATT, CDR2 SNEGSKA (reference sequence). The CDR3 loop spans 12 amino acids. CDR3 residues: CSARGTNYEQYF. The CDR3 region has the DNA TGCAGTGCTAGAGGAACTAACTACGAGCAGTACTTC.

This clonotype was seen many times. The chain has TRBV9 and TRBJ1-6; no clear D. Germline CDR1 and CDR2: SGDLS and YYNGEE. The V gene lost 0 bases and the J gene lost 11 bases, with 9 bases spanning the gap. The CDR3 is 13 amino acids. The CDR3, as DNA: TGTGCCAGCAGCGTAGAAGGAAAAGCACCCCTCCACTTT. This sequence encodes CASSVEGKAPLHF.

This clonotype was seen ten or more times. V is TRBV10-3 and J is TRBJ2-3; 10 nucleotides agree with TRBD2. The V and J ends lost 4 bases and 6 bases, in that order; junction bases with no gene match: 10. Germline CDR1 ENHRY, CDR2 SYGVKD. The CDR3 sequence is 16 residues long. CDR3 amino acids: CAISGSLAGVLDTQYF. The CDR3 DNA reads TGTGCCATCAGTGGAAGTCTAGCGGGGGTATTGGATACGCAGTATTTT.

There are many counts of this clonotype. The CDR3 loop is CSAEAGQGVTEAFF. Here the CDR3 DNA reads TGCAGTGCCGAGGCGGGACAGGGGGTCACTGAAGCTTTCTTT. V and J are TRBV20-1 and TRBJ1-1; 11 bases align to TRBD1. The CDR3 consists of 14 residues. After removal of 6 bases from V and 4 bases from J, the junction contained 7 bases not matched to a gene. Germline V gene data show CDR1 as DFQATT and CDR2 as SNEGSKA (reference sequence).

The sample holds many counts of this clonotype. CDR3 bases: TGTGCCAGCGTGGGTTACTTGGACGAGCAGTACTTC. Its translation is CASVGYLDEQYF. The genes are TRBV6-6 and TRBJ2-7; D uncertain. CDR1 is MNHNY and CDR2 is SVGAGI in the germline V gene (reference sequence). The CDR3 contains 12 residues. With 8 bases removed from V and 5 bases from J, the gap between germline ends came to 13 bases.

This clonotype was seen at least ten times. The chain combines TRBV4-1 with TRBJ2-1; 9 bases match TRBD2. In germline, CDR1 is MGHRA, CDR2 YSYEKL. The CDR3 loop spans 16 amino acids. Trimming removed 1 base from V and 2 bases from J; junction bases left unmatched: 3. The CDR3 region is CASSQVSGGTYNEQFF. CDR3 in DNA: TGCGCCAGCAGCCAAGTTAGCGGGGGAACCTACAATGAGCAGTTCTTC.

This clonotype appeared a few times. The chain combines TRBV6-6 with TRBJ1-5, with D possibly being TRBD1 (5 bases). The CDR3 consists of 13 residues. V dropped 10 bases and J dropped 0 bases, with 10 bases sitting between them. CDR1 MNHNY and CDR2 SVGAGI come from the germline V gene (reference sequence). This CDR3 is CANGGSSNQPQHF. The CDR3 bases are TGTGCCAATGGGGGTTCTAGCAATCAGCCCCAGCATTTT.

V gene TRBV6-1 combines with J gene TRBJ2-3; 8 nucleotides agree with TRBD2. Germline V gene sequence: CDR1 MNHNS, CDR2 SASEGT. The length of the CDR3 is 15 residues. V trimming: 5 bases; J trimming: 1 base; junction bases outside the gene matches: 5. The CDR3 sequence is CASSREGGGTDTQYF. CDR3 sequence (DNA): TGTGCCAGCAGTCGGGAGGGGGGCGGCACAGATACGCAGTATTTT.

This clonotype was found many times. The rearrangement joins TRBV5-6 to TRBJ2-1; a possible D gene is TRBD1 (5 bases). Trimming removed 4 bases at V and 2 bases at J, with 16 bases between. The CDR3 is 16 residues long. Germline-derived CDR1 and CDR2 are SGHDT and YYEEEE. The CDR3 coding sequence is TGTGCCAGCAGCCTGACGCGTCAGGGCACCTACAATGAGCAGTTCTTC. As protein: CASSLTRQGTYNEQFF.

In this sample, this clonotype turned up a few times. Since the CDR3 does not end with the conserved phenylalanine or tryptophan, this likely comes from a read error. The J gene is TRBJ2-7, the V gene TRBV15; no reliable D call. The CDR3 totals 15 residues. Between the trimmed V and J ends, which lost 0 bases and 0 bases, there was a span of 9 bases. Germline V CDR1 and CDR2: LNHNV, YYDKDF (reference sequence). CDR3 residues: CATSRDRISSYEQYG. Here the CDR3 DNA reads TGTGCCACCAGCAGAGACAGGATCAGCTCCTACGAGCAGTACGGC.

The CDR3 bases are TGTGCCAGCAGCTGGGGACAGGAAATTTACGAGCAGTACTTC. Protein sequence: CASSWGQEIYEQYF. The rearrangement uses TRBV5-4 and TRBJ2-7; 8 bases fit TRBD1. Losses at the gene ends were 3 bases for V and 4 bases for J; bases not matched to a gene: 6. The CDR3 has 14 residues. Germline loops: CDR1 SGHNT, CDR2 YYREEE (reference sequence).

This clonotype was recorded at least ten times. The CDR3 region has the DNA TGTGCCAGCAGCTTAGTCTCTTCCGGACCCGCGTTCTATGGCTACACCTTC. It codes for CASSLVSSGPAFYGYTF. This chain uses TRBV11-2 with TRBJ1-2, with no clear D. Per the germline V gene, CDR1 is SGHAT and CDR2 is FQNNGV. The V end lost 1 base, the J end lost 4 bases, and 19 bases lay between the germline ends. The CDR3 has 17 amino acids.

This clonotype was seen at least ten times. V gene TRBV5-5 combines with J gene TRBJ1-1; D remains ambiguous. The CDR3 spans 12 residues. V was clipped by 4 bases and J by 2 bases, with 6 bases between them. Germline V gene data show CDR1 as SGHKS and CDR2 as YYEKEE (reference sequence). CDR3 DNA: TGTGCCAGCAGCCTTCTTAACACTGAAGCTTTCTTT. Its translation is CASSLLNTEAFF.

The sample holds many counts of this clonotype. The CDR3: CSVDVPAAQYF. DNA for the CDR3: TGCAGCGTTGATGTCCCTGCGGCCCAGTACTTC. The chain couples TRBV29-1 to TRBJ2-5; unclear D gene. Germline V gene sequence: CDR1 SQVTM, CDR2 ANQGSEA. The V end was cut by 3 bases, the J end by 9 bases, with 11 bases between. This CDR3 has 11 amino acids.